One sample yielded the 19 T cell receptor beta chains listed below, sequenced in a study of blood T cell repertoires in COVID-19. Repertoires were generated with immunoSEQ multiplex PCR, while TCRdb's copy carries only in-frame clones and drops some. The data contain approximately 150,000 clones, 70% to 90% of them singletons. Sequencing was performed on PBMCs or T cells enriched from blood (not recorded which). The receptors derive from a man between 35 and 55 years old who had recovered from COVID-19.

This chain links TRBV5-1 with TRBJ2-5, with 10 bases aligning to TRBD1. Per germline, CDR1 SGHRS and CDR2 YFSETQ. The CDR3 spans 16 residues. Losses at the gene ends were 2 bases for V and 5 bases for J; bases not matched to a gene: 9. CDR3 DNA sequence: TGCGCCAGCAGCTTTGACAGGGGGCTTGGTAGGGAGACCCAGTACTTC. This encodes CASSFDRGLGRETQYF. Full variable domain (remainder filled in from reference TRBV5-1 and TRBJ2-5): KAGVTQTPRYLIKTRGQQVTLSCSPISGHRSVSWYQQTPGQGLQFLFEYFSETQRNKGNFPGRFSGRQFSNSRSEMNVSTLELGDSALYLCASSFDRGLGRETQYFGPGTRLLVL.

This rearrangement joins TRBV21-1 to TRBJ1-1. TRBV21-1 is a pseudogene locus. The CDR3 loop spans 16 amino acids. The CDR3 coding sequence is TGTGCCAGCAGCAAAGTAACAGAGGGGAGGTACACTGAAGCTTTCTTT. Residues: CASSKVTEGRYTEAFF.

The chain combines TRBV11-2 with TRBJ2-3; 9 bases agree with TRBD2. After removal of 4 bases from V and 1 base from J, the junction contained 9 bases not matched to a gene. This CDR3 is built from 17 residues. Germline CDR1 SGHAT, CDR2 FQNNGV. The CDR3 reads CASSSSSGGGGTDTQYF. In DNA, the CDR3 is TGTGCCAGCAGCTCCTCTTCTGGCGGGGGGGGCACAGATACGCAGTATTTT.

This clone was observed a handful of times. This chain connects TRBV9 to TRBJ2-3; D gene unclear. The V gene lost 0 bases and the J gene lost 10 bases, with 9 bases spanning the gap. Germline V gene lookup returns CDR1 SGDLS and CDR2 YYNGEE. The CDR3 consists of 12 residues. The CDR3 is CASSVGGQAQYF. CDR3 nucleotide sequence: TGTGCCAGCAGCGTAGGTGGCCAGGCGCAGTATTTT.

Turning to this clone: Germline is not matched at one junction end, which may reflect a read error. The chain combines TRBV6-1 with TRBJ1-2, with 7 bases identical to TRBD1. This CDR3 has 15 residues. The germline gives CDR1 MNHNS, CDR2 SASEGT. The CDR3 loop reads CASREGGARFDGYTF. Here the CDR3 DNA reads TGTGCCAGCAGAGAAGGGGGCGCGCGGTTTGATGGCTACACCTTC.

This chain connects TRBV5-1 to TRBJ1-2, with D perhaps matching TRBD1 (5 bases). The ends were cut back, 2 bases at V and 4 bases at J, with 9 bases in the middle. This CDR3 has 13 residues. In germline, CDR1 is SGHRS, CDR2 YFSETQ. This chain's CDR3 is CASSLGGAYGYTF. The DNA of the CDR3 is TGCGCCAGCAGCTTAGGAGGGGCCTATGGCTACACCTTC.

This clone appeared once. This chain uses TRBV9 with TRBJ1-3; D call uncertain. Germline assignment: CDR1 SGDLS and CDR2 YYNGEE. V lost 3 bases, J lost 0 bases, and 16 bases lay in between. This CDR3 has 17 amino acids. The CDR3 loop reads CASSARLTLSSGNTIYF. CDR3 coding DNA: TGTGCCAGCAGCGCCCGATTGACTCTGAGCTCTGGAAACACCATATATTTT.

This rearrangement joins TRBV10-3 to TRBJ1-2; TRBD1 aligns across 7 bases. The trim removed 0 bases at V and 4 bases at J, leaving 14 bases unmatched. From germline, CDR1 is ENHRY and CDR2 SYGVKD. This CDR3 is 18 amino acids long. The CDR3: CAISESGTVASQLYGYTF. The CDR3, as DNA: TGTGCCATCAGTGAGTCCGGGACAGTTGCATCACAACTCTATGGCTACACCTTC.

The chain's CDR3 is CASSWGQNTNYGYTF. CDR3 sequence (DNA): TGTGCCAGCAGCTGGGGACAGAATACTAACTATGGCTACACCTTC. The chain is built from TRBV5-5 and TRBJ1-2; TRBD1 matches at 7 bases. This CDR3 comprises 15 residues. CDR1 SGHKS and CDR2 YYEKEE come from the germline V gene (reference sequence). V trimming: 3 bases; J trimming: 0 bases; junction bases outside the gene matches: 5.

The chain links TRBV6-6 to TRBJ2-3, with 12 bases lining up with TRBD1. With 5 bases clipped from V and 2 bases from J, the junction kept 2 bases outside the gene matches. CDR1 is MNHNY, CDR2 SVGAGI, per germline (reference sequence). This CDR3 region has 15 residues. The CDR3 spells CASSKGQGATDTQYF. Written as DNA, the CDR3 is TGTGCCAGCAGTAAGGGACAGGGGGCCACAGATACGCAGTATTTT.

The chain links TRBV18 to TRBJ2-5; TRBD1 aligns across 7 bases. CDR1 and CDR2 from the germline V gene are KGHSH and LQKENI. J was trimmed by 5 bases and V by 3 bases; bases with no gene match: 9. This CDR3 spans 15 amino acids. The CDR3 sequence: CASSPTMTGLETQYF. The CDR3, as DNA: TGTGCCAGCTCACCGACGATGACAGGGTTGGAGACCCAGTACTTC.

The chain combines TRBV13 with TRBJ2-2, with 7 bases that match TRBD1. CDR3 size: 16 residues. From germline, CDR1 is PRHDT and CDR2 FYEKMQ (reference sequence). V trimming: 5 bases; J trimming: 6 bases; junction bases outside the gene matches: 12. The CDR3 bases are TGTGCCAGCAGCAGACCGCGACAGGGCCCATCCGGGGAGCTGTTTTTT. As protein: CASSRPRQGPSGELFF.

V usage is TRBV5-6 and J usage is TRBJ1-2; tentatively, D is TRBD1 (6 bases). The length of the CDR3 is 14 residues. Deletions cut 4 bases from V and 8 bases from J, with 18 bases between. Germline loops: CDR1 SGHDT, CDR2 YYEEEE. Written as DNA, the CDR3 is TGTGCCAGCAGCCTCTCGCTGGGGGCGCAAGGCTACACCTTC. This codes for CASSLSLGAQGYTF.

The CDR3 DNA is TGTGCCAGCAGCCAAGATCAGGGGAATCAGCCCCAGCATTTT. This sequence encodes CASSQDQGNQPQHF. The genes are TRBV3-1 (or the pseudogene TRBV3-2) and TRBJ1-5; possible D gene TRBD1, 6 bases. Germline V gene lookup returns CDR1 LGHDT and CDR2 YNNKEL (reference sequence). V lost 0 bases and J lost 4, with 7 bases in between. The length of the CDR3 is 14 residues.

The chain uses TRBV5-1 and TRBJ2-2; 9 bases agree with TRBD2. The CDR3 contains 17 residues. Germline V gene sequence: CDR1 SGHRS, CDR2 YFSETQ. J lost 5 bases, V lost 1 base, and 9 bases had no gene match. In nucleotides, the CDR3 is TGCGCCAGCAGCTTGCGGGATCTAGCGGGGCGGACCGGGGAGCTGTTTTTT. The encoded protein is CASSLRDLAGRTGELFF.

The chain carries TRBV5-1 and TRBJ2-1; D perhaps matches TRBD2 (7 bases). The V gene lost 6 bases and the J gene lost 1 base, with 20 bases spanning the gap. Per the germline V gene, CDR1 is SGHRS and CDR2 is YFSETQ. The CDR3 runs 17 residues. CDR3 nucleotides: TGCGCCAGCAACATCGGGGGGCTAGCGGATTCCTACAATGAGCAGTTCTTC. Encoded protein: CASNIGGLADSYNEQFF.

The J gene is TRBJ1-5, the V gene TRBV19; D possibly corresponds to TRBD1 (6 bases). CDR1 and CDR2 from the germline V gene are LNHDA and SQIVND (reference sequence). The CDR3 extends over 12 amino acids. V was shortened by 5 bases and J by 5 bases, with 7 bases between the two germline ends. DNA of the CDR3: TGTGCCAGTAGTGCAGGGGATCAGCCCCAGCATTTT. Amino acids: CASSAGDQPQHF.

The chain combines TRBV27 with TRBJ2-1; 9 bases match TRBD2. The CDR3 is made up of 17 amino acids. Germline V gene data show CDR1 as MNHEY and CDR2 as SMNVEV (reference sequence). The V and J ends lost 6 bases and 4 bases, in that order; junction bases with no gene match: 13. The CDR3 loop is CASSEGAGGAAYNEQFF. The CDR3 DNA sequence: TGTGCCAGCAGCGAAGGGGCGGGGGGGGCCGCTTACAATGAGCAGTTCTTC.

The chain links TRBV7-6 to TRBJ1-1, with a possible D match to TRBD1 (5 bases). CDR1 SGHVS and CDR2 FNYEAQ come from the germline V gene. The CDR3 totals 15 residues. Trimming left V 1 base short and J 6 bases short, with 15 bases between. The CDR3 nucleotides read TGTGCCAGCAGCTTAGGCGGACATCAATTGCCTGAAGCTTTCTTT. This sequence encodes CASSLGGHQLPEAFF.